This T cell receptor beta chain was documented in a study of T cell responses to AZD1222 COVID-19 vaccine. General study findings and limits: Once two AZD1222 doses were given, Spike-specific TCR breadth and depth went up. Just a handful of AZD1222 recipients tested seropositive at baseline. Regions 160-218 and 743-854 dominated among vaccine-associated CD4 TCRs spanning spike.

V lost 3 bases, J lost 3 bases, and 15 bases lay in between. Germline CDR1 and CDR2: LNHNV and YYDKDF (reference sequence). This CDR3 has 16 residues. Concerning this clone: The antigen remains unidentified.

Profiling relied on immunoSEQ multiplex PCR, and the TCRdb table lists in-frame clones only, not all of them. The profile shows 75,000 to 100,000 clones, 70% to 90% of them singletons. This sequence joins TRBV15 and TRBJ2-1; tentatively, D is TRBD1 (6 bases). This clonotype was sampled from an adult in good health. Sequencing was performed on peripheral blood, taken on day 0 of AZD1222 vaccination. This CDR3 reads CATSRNLKDSYNEQFF. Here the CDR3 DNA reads TGTGCCACCAGCAGGAATCTAAAGGACAGCTACAATGAGCAGTTCTTC.